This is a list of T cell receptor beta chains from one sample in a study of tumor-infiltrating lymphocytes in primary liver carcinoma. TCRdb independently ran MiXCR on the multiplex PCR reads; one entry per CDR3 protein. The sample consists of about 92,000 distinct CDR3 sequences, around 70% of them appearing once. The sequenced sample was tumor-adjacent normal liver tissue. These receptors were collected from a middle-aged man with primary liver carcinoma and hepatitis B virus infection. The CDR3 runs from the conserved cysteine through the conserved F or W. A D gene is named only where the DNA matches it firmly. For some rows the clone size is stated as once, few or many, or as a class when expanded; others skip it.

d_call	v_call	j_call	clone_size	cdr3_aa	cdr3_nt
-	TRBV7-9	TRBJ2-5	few	CASSLDSLQETQYF	TGTGCCAGCAGCCTAGACAGCCTTCAAGAGACCCAGTACTTC
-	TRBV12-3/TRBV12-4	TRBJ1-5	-	CASSLVADRPQRF	TGTGCCAGCAGTTTAGTGGCAGACCGGCCCCAGCGTTTT
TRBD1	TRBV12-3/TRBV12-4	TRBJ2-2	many	CASSPGGNTGELFF	TGTGCCAGCAGTCCAGGGGGCAACACCGGGGAGCTGTTTTTT
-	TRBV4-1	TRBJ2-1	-	CDSSQAMGINEQFF	TGCGACAGCAGCCAGGCAATGGGGATCAATGAGCAGTTCTTC
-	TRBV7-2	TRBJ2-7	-	CASSSGQQLSYEQNF	TGTGCCAGCAGCTCGGGCCAGCAGCTCTCCTACGAGCAGAACTTC
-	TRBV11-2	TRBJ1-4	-	CASSLLGSFNEKLFF	TGCGCCAGCAGCCTGTTAGGAAGTTTTAATGAAAAACTGTTTTTT
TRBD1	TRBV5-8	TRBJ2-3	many	CASSPGTVTYTDTQYF	TGTGCCAGCAGCCCTGGGACAGTAACATACACAGATACGCAGTATTTT
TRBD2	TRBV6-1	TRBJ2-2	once	CANSSGRAPVGELFF	TGTGCCAACAGCAGCGGGAGGGCCCCGGTCGGGGAGCTGTTTTTT
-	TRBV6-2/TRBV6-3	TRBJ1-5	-	CASNARGGSNQPWHF	TGTGCCAGTAACGCTCGGGGAGGGAGCAATCAGCCCTGGCATTTT
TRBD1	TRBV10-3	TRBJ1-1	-	CAIGPGGDRNIEALF	TGTGCCATCGGTCCAGGGGGCGATCGGAACATTGAAGCTTTATTT
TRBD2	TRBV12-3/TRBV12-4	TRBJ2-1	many	CASSLKASGSSYNEQFF	TGTGCCAGCAGTTTAAAGGCTAGCGGGAGCTCCTACAATGAGCAGTTCTTC
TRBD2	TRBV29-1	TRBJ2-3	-	CSDRAGTTDTQYF	TGCAGCGATCGAGCGGGGACCACTGATACGCAGTATTTT